This is a list of T cell receptor beta chains from one sample in a study of siplizumab effects on memory and regulatory T cells. Profiled with immunoSEQ multiplex PCR; TCRdb holds only in-frame clones, not every one. The sample shows around 45,000 clones, about 90% of them seen only once. Sequences were obtained from naive CD8+ T cells sorted from blood. The receptors stem from a human donor in good health. Both conserved end residues are part of each CDR3. A D gene is named only where the DNA matches it firmly. A clone size is listed for some rows: how often the clone was seen (once, few, many), or a class if it is expanded.

>NA|TRBV7-3|NA|TRBJ1-1
TGTGCCAGCAGCCCACAGGGGAACACTGAAGCTTTCTTT
CASSPQGNTEAFF
>NA|TRBV2|NA|TRBJ1-5
TGTGCCAGCAGTGAAGTAGGGTCGGGTCAGCCCCAGCATTTT
CASSEVGSGQPQHF
>NA|TRBV4-1|NA|TRBJ1-3
TGCGCCAGCAGCCCAGACAGATCAGGAAACACCATATATTTT
CASSPDRSGNTIYF
>NA|TRBV5-1|NA|TRBJ2-7
TGCGCCAGCAGCCTCAACATGGACGAGCAGTACTTC
CASSLNMDEQYF
>NA|TRBV7-6|NA|TRBJ1-1
TGTGCCAGCAGCTTAGCGGACCTGAACACTGAAGCTTTCTTT
CASSLADLNTEAFF
>NA|TRBV29-1|NA|TRBJ2-5
TGCAGCGTTGAGGCCGTAGTAGAGACCCAGTACTTC
CSVEAVVETQYF
>once|TRBV5-1|TRBD1|TRBJ2-7
TGCGCCAGCGCCACCGGGACAGAATACCCTGGCGAGCAGTACTTC
CASATGTEYPGEQYF
>NA|TRBV10-3|NA|TRBJ1-5
TGTGCCATCAGTGACCTCGGGCCGGGGAAGGGCAATCAGCCCCAGCATTTT
CAISDLGPGKGNQPQHF
>NA|TRBV7-9|NA|TRBJ2-5
TGTGCCAGCAGCTCGCCCCAAGAGACCCAGTACTTC
CASSSPQETQYF
>NA|TRBV9|NA|TRBJ2-2
TGTGCCAGCAGCGTAGCCTGGGGGGAAAGCACCGGGGAGCTGTTTTTT
CASSVAWGESTGELFF
>once|TRBV7-9|NA|TRBJ2-5
TGTGCCAGCAGCTTATTTCCGGGTGCGCCGGAGACCCAGTACTTC
CASSLFPGAPETQYF
>NA|TRBV11-2|NA|TRBJ1-1
TGTGCCAGCAGCTTAGATGGTGTAGGCCGCTTTGTTGAAGATGGGGGTTTCTTT
CASSLDGVGRFVEDGGFF
>NA|TRBV2|NA|TRBJ2-7
TGTGCCAGCAGTGAAATAGCGGCCCTCTTCTACGAGCAGTACTTC
CASSEIAALFYEQYF
>NA|TRBV30|NA|TRBJ2-3
TGTGCCTGGCATTCCACAGATACGCAGTATTTT
CAWHSTDTQYF
>NA|TRBV5-6|TRBD2|TRBJ2-3
TGTGCCAGCAGCTCCACTAGCGGGGCTAACACAGATACGCAGTATTTT
CASSSTSGANTDTQYF
>NA|TRBV7-9|NA|TRBJ1-4
TGTGCCAGCAGGGGGGGCAGCTTGGTATCTAATGAAAAACTGTTTTTT
CASRGGSLVSNEKLFF
>NA|TRBV7-8|NA|TRBJ1-1
TGTGCCAGCAGCTTTTTTATTAGCGAGACAGGCAGCGCTGAAGCTTTCTTT
CASSFFISETGSAEAFF
>NA|TRBV6-5|NA|TRBJ1-1
TGTGCCAGCAGTTACGGACAGCGATTTGAAGCTTTCTTT
CASSYGQRFEAFF
>NA|TRBV7-7|NA|TRBJ2-1
TGTGCCAGCAGCCCCGGGGGTAGTGAGCAGTTCTTC
CASSPGGSEQFF
>NA|TRBV11-3|TRBD1|TRBJ2-7
TGTGCCAGCAGCTTATCGGCCGACAGGGTTTACGAGCAGTACTTC
CASSLSADRVYEQYF
>NA|TRBV11-1|TRBD1|TRBJ2-5
TGTGCCAGCAGCTTAGCTAGGGACAGTCAAGAGACCCAGTACTTC
CASSLARDSQETQYF
>NA|TRBV6-1|NA|TRBJ2-5
TGTGCCAGCATCCAGCAGGCCCAGTACTTC
CASIQQAQYF
>NA|TRBV6-6|NA|TRBJ1-2
TGTGCCAGCAGTCCCCTCGGGGGGACAAACTATGGCTACACCTTC
CASSPLGGTNYGYTF
>NA|TRBV7-6|NA|TRBJ1-6
TGTGCCAGCAGCTCCGAGGGAGGCCTCTATTCACCCCTCCACTTT
CASSSEGGLYSPLHF
>NA|TRBV30|TRBD2|TRBJ2-7
TGTGCCTGGAGGCTGAGCGGGAGACCCTACTCCTACGAGCAGTACTTC
CAWRLSGRPYSYEQYF
>NA|TRBV6-1|NA|TRBJ1-5
TGTGCCAGCAGGTGGGCGGGATATGGCAATCAGCCCCAGCATTTT
CASRWAGYGNQPQHF
>NA|TRBV6-4|NA|TRBJ2-3
TGTGCCAGCAGTGACTCGAGTTCCGCGGGCGGCACAGATACGCAGTATTTT
CASSDSSSAGGTDTQYF
>NA|TRBV19|TRBD1|TRBJ2-7
TGTGCCAGTAGTATCTCGGACAGGGAAGACGAGCAGTACTTC
CASSISDREDEQYF
>NA|TRBV11-2|NA|TRBJ1-5
TGTGCCAGCAGCCTAGATAGTATCAATCAGCCCCAGCATTTT
CASSLDSINQPQHF
>NA|TRBV9|NA|TRBJ1-4
TGTGCCAGCAGCGGACGCTTTGAAAAACTGTTTTTT
CASSGRFEKLFF
>NA|TRBV7-2|NA|TRBJ2-5
TGTGCCAGCAGCCCGAGTGAGGGACCCATTGGGAGAGAGACCCAGTACTTC
CASSPSEGPIGRETQYF
>few|TRBV19|TRBD1|TRBJ2-7
TGTGCCAGTAGTATGACAGGGTACGACGAGCAGTACTTC
CASSMTGYDEQYF
>NA|TRBV6-5|TRBD1|TRBJ1-1
TGTGCCAGCAGTCAGGACAGGGGGCCGAACACTGAAGCTTTCTTT
CASSQDRGPNTEAFF
>NA|TRBV2|NA|TRBJ2-1
TGTGCCAGCGCAGGGGAGGCAAATGAGCAGTTCTTC
CASAGEANEQFF
>NA|TRBV7-2|NA|TRBJ1-1
TGTGCCAGCAGCTTAGGGGGGGCAGACGAAGCTTTCTTT
CASSLGGADEAFF
>NA|TRBV27|TRBD2|TRBJ2-7
TGTGCCAGCAGACCCGGGACTAGCGGGGGGATCTACGAGCAGTACTTC
CASRPGTSGGIYEQYF
>once|TRBV11-2|NA|TRBJ1-3
TGTGCCAGCAGTTCAGGGGGAAACACCATATATTTT
CASSSGGNTIYF
>NA|TRBV29-1|TRBD2|TRBJ2-5
TGCAGCGTTGGGGGGGGACTAGCGGTAAACCAAGAGACCCAGTACTTC
CSVGGGLAVNQETQYF
>NA|TRBV5-6|TRBD1|TRBJ1-1
TGTGCCAGCAGCTGGCCTACAGGGGGCCTCACTGAAGCTTTCTTT
CASSWPTGGLTEAFF
>NA|TRBV27|TRBD1|TRBJ2-2
TGTGCCAGCAGTATTTACAGGGGAAGTGTGGAGCTGTTTTTT
CASSIYRGSVELFF
>NA|TRBV4-1|NA|TRBJ1-1
TGCGCCAGCAGCCAAGGGTTCGGGGACACTGAAGCTTTCTTT
CASSQGFGDTEAFF
>NA|TRBV15|NA|TRBJ2-3
TGTGCCACCAGCAGATCACCCGACCTCACAGATACGCAGTATTTT
CATSRSPDLTDTQYF
>NA|TRBV25-1|TRBD2|TRBJ2-3
TGTGCCAGCAGTGAATTGCGGGAGAGCACAGATACGCAGTATTTT
CASSELRESTDTQYF
>NA|TRBV5-3|TRBD1|TRBJ1-5
TGTGCCAAAAGCTTGAAGATGGGGACAGGGGGACGGAGCAATCAGCCCCAGCATTTT
CAKSLKMGTGGRSNQPQHF
>NA|TRBV27|TRBD2|TRBJ2-2
TGTGCCAGCAGTTTGTGGCTAGCGGGGGTTACCGGGGAGCTGTTTTTT
CASSLWLAGVTGELFF
>once|TRBV6-1|TRBD2|TRBJ2-5
TGTGCCAGCAGTGAAGCGCGGGGGCTAGCGGGGTTCCAAGAGACCCAGTACTTC
CASSEARGLAGFQETQYF
>NA|TRBV7-9|NA|TRBJ2-1
TGTGCCAGCAGCTTATTGGGGCTGCTCGGTGAGCAGTTCTTC
CASSLLGLLGEQFF
>once|TRBV27|NA|TRBJ2-6
TGTGCCAGCAGTTACAGAAGGCAGGGTATGATCTCTGGGGCCAACGTCCTGACTTTC
CASSYRRQGMISGANVLTF
>NA|TRBV2|TRBD2|TRBJ2-3
TGTGCCAGCAGTGACCCAAAAGGATTAGAAATTAGCGGGGGCCTAACAGATACGCAGTATTTT
CASSDPKGLEISGGLTDTQYF
>NA|TRBV6-1|TRBD2|TRBJ2-1
TGTGCCAGCACGATAAGCGGGGGGATCGATGAGCAGTTCTTC
CASTISGGIDEQFF
>NA|TRBV11-2|TRBD1|TRBJ1-1
TGTGCCAGCAGCTTCGATAGGGACAGGGGAAGGACTGAAGCTTTCTTT
CASSFDRDRGRTEAFF
>NA|TRBV27|NA|TRBJ1-2
TGTGCCAGCAGTTTAACGGCGAACTATGGCTACACCTTC
CASSLTANYGYTF
>NA|TRBV29-1|NA|TRBJ2-7
TGCAGCGCTGTTGGGGTCAGCACCTACGAGCAGTACTTC
CSAVGVSTYEQYF
>NA|TRBV19|TRBD1|TRBJ1-2
TGTGCCAGTAGTACTGGGACAGGGCTACTAAACGGCTACACCTTC
CASSTGTGLLNGYTF
>NA|TRBV5-1|NA|TRBJ2-1
TGCGCCAGCAGCGGCGTTAATGAGCAGTTCTTC
CASSGVNEQFF
>NA|TRBV27|TRBD2|TRBJ2-7
TGTGCCAGCAGTTCGGGCCTCTACCAGCGGGGAGGCTCCTACGAGCAGTACTTC
CASSSGLYQRGGSYEQYF